These 21 T cell receptor beta chains originate from one sample sequenced in a study of sequential checkpoint blockade in melanoma. Treatment: randomized to nivolumab then ipilimumab (arm A) or the reverse (arm B). Profiled with immunoSEQ multiplex PCR; TCRdb holds only in-frame clones, not every one. The data contain some 5,600 clones, 15% to 20% of them singletons. The sequencing used tumor tissue (inferred from file names), collected from a patient given nivolumab and ipilimumab in sequence. The source is a human donor with melanoma.

As to this clone: Compared with germline, one end of the junction differs, possibly owing to a read error. The genes are TRBV11-3 and TRBJ2-1; D is possibly TRBD1 (6 bases). Germline V gene lookup returns CDR1 SGHNT and CDR2 YENEEA. The CDR3 is 15 residues long. In DNA form, the CDR3 reads TGTGCTAGCAGCTTACAGGGTGCCACCTACAATGAGCAGTTCTTC. This encodes CASSLQGATYNEQFF.

This clone has a handful of counts. V usage is TRBV9 and J usage is TRBJ2-1; 12 bases map to TRBD2. CDR1 SGDLS and CDR2 YYNGEE come from the germline V gene. V lost 5 bases to trimming and J lost 6 bases; unmatched junction nucleotides: 6. The CDR3 is made up of 15 amino acids. As DNA, the CDR3 is TGTGCCAGCAGGAGACTAGCGGGGGTGACCAATGAGCAGTTCTTC. It specifies CASRRLAGVTNEQFF. The complete variable domain, with remaining parts taken from reference TRBV9 and TRBJ2-1, reads DSGVTQTPKHLITATGQRVTLRCSPRSGDLSVYWYQQSLDQGLQFLIQYYNGEERAKGNILERFSAQQFPDLHSELNLSSLELGDSALYFCASRRLAGVTNEQFFGPGTRLTVL.

J is TRBJ2-2 and V is TRBV5-1, with D perhaps TRBD2 (7 bases). This CDR3 is built from 16 residues. With 5 bases removed from V and 7 bases from J, the gap between germline ends came to 21 bases. The germline V gene has CDR1 SGHRS and CDR2 YFSETQ. The DNA for the CDR3 is TGCGCCAGCAGTCCGGCGGGGGCTAAAAGGAGCGGGGAGCTGTTTTTT. Its protein product is CASSPAGAKRSGELFF.

This clone was found a few times. CDR3 bases: TGTGCCACCAGCAGATCGGTCATTCGGGGCACAGATACGCAGTATTTT. This encodes CATSRSVIRGTDTQYF. The rearrangement joins TRBV15 to TRBJ2-3; D is unclear. With 2 bases removed from V and 1 base from J, the gap between germline ends came to 13 bases. CDR1 LNHNV and CDR2 YYDKDF come from the germline V gene (reference sequence). The CDR3 spans 16 residues.

This clone was seen more than once but under ten times. The chain uses TRBV6-8 and TRBJ2-5; D may be TRBD1 or TRBD2 (5 bases each). V lost 1 base and J 5 bases, leaving 11 bases between the germline ends. Germline loops: CDR1 MNHGY, CDR2 SAAAGT. CDR3 length: 14 amino acids. The CDR3 sequence is CASSYWGMEETQYF. CDR3 nucleotides: TGTGCCAGCAGTTACTGGGGGATGGAGGAGACCCAGTACTTC.

This clone was seen ten or more times. This chain joins TRBV12-1 and TRBJ2-3; the D call in the table, TRBD2, was not verified against the DNA. TRBV12-1 is noted as a pseudogene. The CDR3 is 16 amino acids. CDR3 in amino acids: CASSFSPTTATDTQYF. Written as DNA, the CDR3 is TGTGCCAGCAGCTTTTCCCCGACTACTGCCACAGATACGCAGTATTTT.

The V gene is TRBV5-1, the J gene TRBJ2-1; TRBD2 is a possible D gene (6 bases). This CDR3 spans 15 amino acids. In germline, CDR1 is SGHRS, CDR2 YFSETQ. V was clipped by 0 bases and J by 7 bases, with 14 bases between them. The chain's CDR3 is CASSLAARGHNEQFF. The CDR3 DNA reads as TGCGCCAGCAGCTTGGCCGCGCGGGGCCATAATGAGCAGTTCTTC.

The CDR3 region is CASSPGTAGNTIYF. Written as DNA, the CDR3 is TGCGCCAGCAGCCCCGGGACAGCTGGAAACACCATATATTTT. This chain joins TRBV5-1 and TRBJ1-3; 7 nucleotides match TRBD1. From germline, CDR1 is SGHRS and CDR2 YFSETQ. Losses at the gene ends were 4 bases for V and 2 bases for J; bases not matched to a gene: 3. The CDR3 covers 14 residues.

This clone showed up just a few times. CDR3 region: CASRRVAGHYNEQFF. DNA for the CDR3: TGTGCCAGCAGGCGGGTAGCGGGTCACTACAATGAGCAGTTCTTC. The V call is TRBV6-8, the J call TRBJ2-1, with 7 bases fitting TRBD2. Germline trimming cut 6 bases from V and 3 bases from J; bases unmatched to any gene: 8. Germline CDR1 reads MNHGY; CDR2 reads SAAAGT. CDR3 size: 15 residues.

This clone was detected many times. The chain links TRBV6-8 to TRBJ1-2, with 11 bases matching TRBD1. The CDR3 has 14 residues. The trim removed 10 bases at V and 4 bases at J, leaving 8 bases unmatched. CDR1 and CDR2 from the germline V gene are MNHGY and SAAAGT. Here the CDR3 DNA reads TGTGCCATCAACCCGGGACAGGGGGGCTATGGCTACACCTTC. The encoded protein is CAINPGQGGYGYTF.

This clone has a handful of counts. The gene calls are TRBV28 and TRBJ1-2; D unclear. There are 14 residues in the CDR3. The germline gives CDR1 MDHEN, CDR2 SYDVKM. Trimming pared 6 bases from V and 2 bases from J, leaving 13 bases between. CDR3 in DNA: TGTGCCAGCAGATACCTAAGGCGCAACTATGGCTACACCTTC. The encoded protein is CASRYLRRNYGYTF.

This clone was counted only a few times. The chain combines TRBV4-1 with TRBJ2-7, with 8 bases fitting TRBD1. The V gene's germline CDR1 is MGHRA and CDR2 YSYEKL. V gave up 3 bases and J gave up 4 bases; unmatched junction bases: 8. The CDR3 is 15 residues long. For the CDR3, the DNA is TGCGCCAGCAGCCAGAGCCAGACAGGGGCGTACGAGCAGTACTTC. This sequence encodes CASSQSQTGAYEQYF.

This clone is categorized as medium-sized. This sequence joins TRBV11-3 and TRBJ2-5, with 10 bases identical to TRBD1. Germline CDR1 is SGHNT and CDR2 is YENEEA. The CDR3 totals 14 residues. After removal of 4 bases from V and 5 bases from J, the junction contained 4 bases not matched to a gene. The CDR3 here is CASSSGTGVETQYF. CDR3 bases: TGTGCCAGCAGCTCCGGGACAGGGGTTGAGACCCAGTACTTC.

Sample share makes this clone large. The gene calls are TRBV6-8 and TRBJ2-5; D unclear. The germline gives CDR1 MNHGY, CDR2 SAAAGT. Trimming took off 0 bases at V and 4 bases at J, with 15 bases between the two ends. The CDR3 has 16 residues. CDR3 loop: CASSYSPVEPAETQYF. Here the CDR3 DNA reads TGTGCCAGCAGTTACTCGCCCGTTGAGCCAGCAGAGACCCAGTACTTC.

The sample holds a few counts of this clone. The chain is built from TRBV1 and TRBJ1-1; TRBD1 was called by the table and not checked on the DNA. TRBV1 has pseudogene status. This CDR3 spans 13 amino acids. CDR3 coding DNA: TGCGCCAGCAGACAGGGAGCGAACACTGAAGCTTTCTTT. This translates into CASRQGANTEAFF.

This clone showed up just a few times. The gene calls are TRBV9 and TRBJ1-1; TRBD1 is a possible D gene (6 bases). The CDR3 has 13 amino acids. V dropped 5 bases and J dropped 6 bases, with 14 bases sitting between them. From germline, CDR1 is SGDLS and CDR2 YYNGEE. The CDR3 nucleotides read TGTGCCAGCAGTGAAGTCGAGGGGGCTGAAGCTTTCTTT. It encodes CASSEVEGAEAFF.

This clone was picked up a small number of times. V is TRBV6-1 and J is TRBJ1-3; the D is unclear. The CDR3 spans 16 residues. Germline V gene lookup returns CDR1 MNHNS and CDR2 SASEGT. V lost 1 base, J lost 4 bases, and 14 bases lay in between. The CDR3 sequence is CASSEEWGTAGNTIYF. CDR3 DNA sequence: TGTGCCAGCAGTGAAGAATGGGGAACAGCCGGAAACACCATATATTTT.

This clone was seen many times. The genes are TRBV12-2 and TRBJ2-3; the D call of TRBD1 is as the table states it, not checked on the DNA. TRBV12-2 is noted as a pseudogene. CDR3 length: 18 residues. In nucleotides, the CDR3 is TGTGCAAGTCGCTTTCATTGTGACAGGGGGCCACTCACAGATACGCAGTATTTT. It yields the protein CASRFHCDRGPLTDTQYF.

The CDR3 sequence is CASSPTSTAGELFF. The CDR3 nucleotides are TGCGCCAGCAGTCCCACTAGTACCGCCGGGGAGCTGTTTTTT. The chain uses TRBV10-2 and TRBJ2-2, with D possibly being TRBD2 (5 bases). Trimming took 5 bases from V and 6 from J, leaving 13 bases between them. Per the germline V gene, CDR1 is WSHSY and CDR2 is SAAADI. This CDR3 has 14 amino acids.

This clone was seen only a few times. The V gene is TRBV11-1, the J gene TRBJ2-7; 8 bases are shared with TRBD2. The length of the CDR3 is 16 residues. CDR1 and CDR2 (germline): SGHAT, FQDESV (reference sequence). V lost 5 bases to trimming and J lost 0 bases; unmatched junction nucleotides: 9. CDR3 region: CASSPPGGLSSYEQYF. The CDR3 bases are TGTGCCAGCAGCCCCCCGGGAGGGCTGAGCTCCTACGAGCAGTACTTC. Full variable domain (rest looked up from reference TRBV11-1 and TRBJ2-7): EAEVAQSPRYKITEKSQAVAFWCDPISGHATLYWYRQILGQGPELLVQFQDESVVDDSQLPKDRFSAERLKGVDSTLKIQPAELGDSAMYLCASSPPGGLSSYEQYFGPGTRLTVT.

The CDR3 protein is CASSLGQGISDTQYF. CDR3 bases: TGTGCCAGCAGCTTGGGACAGGGGATCTCAGATACGCAGTATTTT. The chain joins TRBV11-3 to TRBJ2-3; TRBD1 matches 10 bases. Trimming cost V 3 bases and J 4 bases; bases outside gene matches: 4. The CDR3 runs 15 residues. CDR1 and CDR2 from the germline V gene are SGHNT and YENEEA.